The 10 T cell receptor beta chains below were found in one sample sequenced in a study of beta chain features in type 1 diabetes. The sequenced template was cDNA made from the entire isolated RNA. The method was immunoSEQ multiplex PCR; TCRdb's version includes in-frame clones alone and lacks a portion of them. This sample carries a few hundred thousand clones, 10% to 15% of them seen once, and the ten largest clones take approximately 0.015%. The sample comprised naive CD4+ T cells from blood. The receptors were gathered from a man between 18 and 35 years old in good health.

This clone was seen a handful of times. The V and J genes are TRBV5-1 and TRBJ2-1; 13 bases align to TRBD2. Unmatched junction bases numbered 6, after V lost 1 base and J lost 2 bases. Per germline, CDR1 SGHRS and CDR2 YFSETQ. The CDR3 length is 18 residues. In DNA, the CDR3 is TGCGCCAGCAGCTTGACGGGACTAGCGGGGATTACCTACAATGAGCAGTTCTTC. Its protein is CASSLTGLAGITYNEQFF. The complete variable domain, with remaining parts taken from reference TRBV5-1 and TRBJ2-1, reads KAGVTQTPRYLIKTRGQQVTLSCSPISGHRSVSWYQQTPGQGLQFLFEYFSETQRNKGNFPGRFSGRQFSNSRSEMNVSTLELGDSALYLCASSLTGLAGITYNEQFFGPGTRLTVL.

The rearrangement joins TRBV23-1 to TRBJ1-4; D gene unclear. TRBV23-1 is placed among ORFs of uncertain function. V lost 3 bases to trimming and J lost 0 bases, with 20 bases between them. This CDR3 spans 19 amino acids. The CDR3 is CASSHSVWPPFTTNEKLFF. The DNA for the CDR3 is TGCGCCAGCAGTCACTCCGTATGGCCTCCTTTTACAACTAATGAAAAACTGTTTTTT.

This clone came up a few times. This rearrangement joins TRBV5-1 to TRBJ2-1, with D possibly TRBD1 on 6 matching bases. Germline V CDR1 and CDR2: SGHRS, YFSETQ. This CDR3 is built from 17 residues. The germline V and J ends were trimmed by 0 bases and 7 bases, with 20 bases remaining between them. CDR3 residues: CASSLAVRAGVSNEQFF. As DNA, the CDR3 is TGCGCCAGCAGCTTGGCCGTACGGGCAGGGGTATCGAATGAGCAGTTCTTC.

This clone occurred a few times. The chain is built from TRBV29-1 and TRBJ2-7, with 10 positions matching TRBD2. Germline CDR1 is SQVTM and CDR2 is ANQGSEA. Unmatched junction bases numbered 5, after V lost 3 bases and J lost 6 bases. CDR3 length: 13 residues. The CDR3 DNA reads as TGCAGCGTTGATGCTAGCGGGAGTGGCGAGCAGTACTTC. Translating gives CSVDASGSGEQYF.

This clone was seen more than once but under ten times. The V and J genes are TRBV28 and TRBJ1-1, with unresolved D. V lost 7 bases to trimming and J lost 4 bases, with 13 bases between them. The CDR3 sequence is 13 residues long. Germline-derived CDR1 and CDR2 are MDHEN and SYDVKM. Here the CDR3 DNA reads TGTGCCAGCACCCTTTCCAGGCCCACTGAAGCTTTCTTT. Amino acids: CASTLSRPTEAFF.

The chain uses TRBV2 and TRBJ2-7; 9 nucleotides agree with TRBD1. V lost 6 bases, J lost 6 bases, and 6 bases stayed unmatched. Germline CDR1 reads SNHLY; CDR2 reads FYNNEI. The CDR3 sequence is 13 residues long. CDR3 DNA sequence: TGTGCCAGCAGGGGACAGGGAAGGCGCGAGCAGTACTTC. It translates to CASRGQGRREQYF.

This clone was seen a few times. The chain joins TRBV7-3 to TRBJ1-1; 12 nucleotides line up with TRBD1. Germline CDR1 SGHTA, CDR2 FQGTGA. This CDR3 is 16 amino acids long. After removal of 5 bases from V and 4 bases from J, the junction contained 8 bases not matched to a gene. CDR3 nucleotides: TGTGCCAGCAGCGTTGGGACAGGGGGCGCGTTCACTGAAGCTTTCTTT. This encodes CASSVGTGGAFTEAFF.

This clone showed up just a few times. The V call is TRBV19, the J call TRBJ2-2; D is perhaps TRBD2 (5 bases). Germline values: CDR1 LNHDA, CDR2 SQIVND (reference sequence). The CDR3 spans 14 residues. Trimming removed 5 bases at V and 6 bases at J, with 13 bases between. The CDR3, as DNA: TGTGCCAGTAGTCTGCACGGGGTTTCCGGGGAGCTGTTTTTT. Protein product: CASSLHGVSGELFF.

This clone was detected a few times. This chain links TRBV28 with TRBJ2-1, with 9 bases identical to TRBD2. This CDR3 is built from 18 residues. V was clipped by 3 bases and J by 0 bases; unmatched bases: 9. Germline V gene data show CDR1 as MDHEN and CDR2 as SYDVKM. The CDR3 loop is CASSFPTSGRSSYNEQFF. The DNA of the CDR3 is TGTGCCAGCAGTTTCCCCACAAGCGGGAGGAGCTCCTACAATGAGCAGTTCTTC. Supplemented by reference TRBV28 and TRBJ2-1, the full variable domain reads DVKVTQSSRYLVKRTGEKVFLECVQDMDHENMFWYRQDPGLGLRLIYFSYDVKMKEKGDIPEGYSVSREKKERFSLILESASTNQTSMYLCASSFPTSGRSSYNEQFFGPGTRLTVL.

This clone was observed at least ten times. V gene TRBV7-9 combines with J gene TRBJ2-7; weak D call: TRBD1 (6 bases). Trimming stripped 8 bases from V and 5 bases from J, with 10 bases between. The CDR3 runs 11 residues. Germline values: CDR1 SEHNR, CDR2 FQNEAQ (reference sequence). CDR3 nucleotides: TGTGCCAGCCACAGGGAACACGAGCAGTACTTC. This encodes CASHREHEQYF.